A single sample is the source of the 18 T cell receptor beta chains below, sequenced in a study of long-term antiretroviral therapy in people with HIV. The run of the v3.0 immunoSEQ assay was at survey level. The protocol was immunoSEQ multiplex PCR, while the TCRdb copy is restricted to in-frame clones and leaves out a portion. The sample has around 26,000 clones; around 86% are singletons. Here the sequenced sample was unsorted PBMCs, taken roughly 2.7 years after starting antiretroviral therapy. The receptors here all came from a man aged 40-55 years with HIV.

The chain joins TRBV10-3 to TRBJ1-2, with D hard to call. Trimming removed 4 bases from V and 4 bases from J, with 13 bases in between. Germline loops: CDR1 ENHRY, CDR2 SYGVKD. There are 14 residues in the CDR3. The CDR3 loop reads CAISAAGDTYGYTF. CDR3 sequence (DNA): TGTGCCATCAGTGCGGCCGGGGATACCTATGGCTACACCTTC.

CDR3 nucleotide sequence: TGTGCCAGCTCCGGGGCGCAGCAAGAGACCCAGTACTTC. Translation: CASSGAQQETQYF. The rearrangement joins TRBV7-6 to TRBJ2-5; D may correspond to TRBD1 or TRBD2 (5 bases each). Germline CDR1 is SGHVS and CDR2 is FNYEAQ. Trimming pared 8 bases from V and 2 bases from J, leaving 12 bases between. The CDR3 has 13 residues.

Only a few counts were recorded for this clone. This chain joins TRBV19 and TRBJ1-1; 7 bases are shared with TRBD1. CDR1 is LNHDA, CDR2 SQIVND, per germline (reference sequence). Trimming removed 5 bases from V and 4 bases from J; junction bases left unmatched: 4. This CDR3 has 13 residues. The CDR3: CASSQGDPTEAFF. Here the CDR3 DNA reads TGTGCCAGTAGTCAGGGGGACCCCACTGAAGCTTTCTTT.

The V gene is TRBV5-1, the J gene TRBJ2-5; unclear D gene. The CDR3 loop spans 15 amino acids. The germline V and J ends were trimmed by 0 bases and 1 base, with 10 bases remaining between them. The germline V gene has CDR1 SGHRS and CDR2 YFSETQ. Written as DNA, the CDR3 is TGCGCCAGCAGCTTGGGGTCATTCTCCCAAGAGACCCAGTACTTC. Its translation is CASSLGSFSQETQYF.

The table lists this clone with a few counts. This chain connects TRBV18 to TRBJ1-5, with a tentative D call TRBD1 (5 bases). This CDR3 contains 14 residues. Germline CDR1 KGHSH, CDR2 LQKENI. Trimming took 1 base from V and 4 from J, leaving 8 bases between them. CDR3: CASSPQEGNQPQHF. The CDR3 nucleotides read TGTGCCAGCTCACCACAAGAGGGGAATCAGCCCCAGCATTTT.

V and J are TRBV5-1 and TRBJ2-7, with a weak D call TRBD1 (6 bases). Trimming took off 1 base at V and 2 bases at J, with 13 bases between the two ends. The CDR3 is 15 residues long. Per the germline V gene, CDR1 is SGHRS and CDR2 is YFSETQ. The CDR3 DNA sequence: TGCGCCAGCAGCTTGTACAGGGATTTGGCCTACGAGCAGTACTTC. Amino acid sequence: CASSLYRDLAYEQYF.

The CDR3 region is CASSLDQGSAENTIYF. The CDR3 nucleotides are TGTGCCAGCAGCTTAGATCAAGGGTCAGCAGAAAACACCATATATTTT. The J gene is TRBJ1-3, the V gene TRBV11-3; no firm D call. The V gene's germline CDR1 is SGHNT and CDR2 YENEEA. The CDR3 totals 16 residues. V lost 0 bases and J lost 6, with 15 bases in between. Together with reference TRBV11-3 and TRBJ1-3, the CDR3 gives the full variable domain: EAGVVQSPRYKIIEKKQPVAFWCNPISGHNTLYWYLQNLGQGPELLIRYENEEAVDDSQLPKDRFSAERLKGVDSTLKIQPAELGDSAVYLCASSLDQGSAENTIYFGEGSWLTVV.

This chain connects TRBV4-1 to TRBJ1-3; D gene uncertain. The germline V gene encodes CDR1 MGHRA and CDR2 YSYEKL. V lost 1 base, J lost 2 bases, and 3 bases lay in between. This CDR3 contains 13 residues. CDR3 nucleotide sequence: TGCGCCAGCAGCCAAGCCGCTGGAAACACCATATATTTT. Translating it yields CASSQAAGNTIYF.

The genes are TRBV30 and TRBJ2-2; TRBD1 agrees at 8 bases. Germline trimming cut 8 bases from V and 6 bases from J; bases unmatched to any gene: 14. This CDR3 has 15 residues. Germline CDR1 reads GTSNPN; CDR2 reads SVGIG (reference sequence). CDR3 sequence (DNA): TGTGCCCTCACGATCGGGACAGGCTTCGCCGGGGAGCTGTTTTTT. This translates into CALTIGTGFAGELFF. Based on the CDR3 plus reference TRBV30 and TRBJ2-2, the full variable domain is SQTIHQWPATLVQPVGSPLSLECTVEGTSNPNLYWYRQAAGRGLQLLFYSVGIGQISSEVPQNLSASRPQDRQFILSSKKLLLSDSGFYLCALTIGTGFAGELFFGEGSRLTVL.

The chain recombines TRBV28 with TRBJ2-3; a possible D gene is TRBD1 (5 bases). CDR3 length equals 15 residues. Germline V CDR1 and CDR2: MDHEN, SYDVKM. Trimming removed 3 bases at V and 2 bases at J, with 12 bases between. The DNA of the CDR3 is TGTGCCAGCAGTTTCCAGGGAATTCTCACAGATACGCAGTATTTT. Translation gives CASSFQGILTDTQYF. The full variable domain, with the rest looked up from reference TRBV28 and TRBJ2-3, is DVKVTQSSRYLVKRTGEKVFLECVQDMDHENMFWYRQDPGLGLRLIYFSYDVKMKEKGDIPEGYSVSREKKERFSLILESASTNQTSMYLCASSFQGILTDTQYFGPGTRLTVL.

V and J are TRBV15 and TRBJ2-7; no reliable D call. Germline-derived CDR1 and CDR2 are LNHNV and YYDKDF (reference sequence). Trimming removed 4 bases from V and 1 base from J, with 17 bases in between. CDR3 length: 16 residues. CDR3 in DNA: TGTGCCACCAGCACGAACCTGGTCGTGGGGTCCTACGAGCAGTACTTC. It encodes CATSTNLVVGSYEQYF.

The rearrangement joins TRBV6-5 to TRBJ1-4; 7 bases fit TRBD1. V was pared by 0 bases and J by 8 bases, with 6 bases of the junction left unmatched. Germline loops: CDR1 MNHEY, CDR2 SVGAGI. The CDR3 runs to 15 residues. CDR3 nucleotides: TGTGCCAGCAGTTACTCGGGGACAGTTGGAGAAAAACTGTTTTTT. It translates to CASSYSGTVGEKLFF.

The V call is TRBV7-6, the J call TRBJ1-5; 7 nucleotides align to TRBD1. Germline loops: CDR1 SGHVS, CDR2 FNYEAQ. CDR3 length: 15 residues. J lost 6 bases, V lost 3 bases, and 8 bases had no gene match. The DNA for the CDR3 is TGTGCCAGCAGCTTTCGACAGGGACGGGGTCAGCCCCAGCATTTT. It yields the protein CASSFRQGRGQPQHF.

The rearrangement links TRBV23-1 to TRBJ2-5, with a tentative D call TRBD1 (5 bases). TRBV23-1 is an ORF, and what it does is uncertain. This CDR3 has 13 amino acids. V lost 6 bases, J lost 2 bases, and 10 bases lay in between. The CDR3 here is CASSQTDQETQYF. CDR3 nucleotide sequence: TGCGCCAGCAGCCAGACAGATCAAGAGACCCAGTACTTC.

This clone was seen only a few times. This chain uses TRBV28 with TRBJ1-2; 9 nucleotides match TRBD1. Germline V gene data show CDR1 as MDHEN and CDR2 as SYDVKM. With V trimmed by 5 bases and J by 4 bases, 5 bases remained unmatched. The CDR3 runs 14 residues. The CDR3 here is CASSGGQGRYGYTF. The CDR3 DNA sequence: TGTGCCAGCAGTGGGGGACAGGGCCGCTATGGCTACACCTTC.

This clone was detected only once. The rearrangement links TRBV7-3 to TRBJ2-3, with 9 nucleotides matching TRBD2. Trimming cost V 0 bases and J 4 bases; bases outside gene matches: 5. This CDR3 is built from 16 residues. CDR1 is SGHTA, CDR2 FQGTGA, per germline. The CDR3 sequence is CASSLTGSGGPDTQYF. DNA of the CDR3: TGTGCCAGCAGCTTAACGGGTAGCGGGGGCCCAGATACGCAGTATTTT. Full variable domain (remainder filled in from reference TRBV7-3 and TRBJ2-3): GAGVSQTPSNKVTEKGKYVELRCDPISGHTALYWYRQSLGQGPEFLIYFQGTGAADDSGLPNDRFFAVRPEGSVSTLKIQRTERGDSAVYLCASSLTGSGGPDTQYFGPGTRLTVL.

The chain uses TRBV2 and TRBJ1-5; D is uncertain. CDR1 and CDR2 from the germline V gene are SNHLY and FYNNEI. V gave up 3 bases and J gave up 3 bases, with 6 bases separating them. The CDR3 covers 13 residues. This CDR3 reads CASSEWTNQPQHF. DNA for the CDR3: TGTGCCAGCAGTGAGTGGACCAATCAGCCCCAGCATTTT.

V is TRBV28 and J is TRBJ1-1; D is possibly TRBD1 (6 bases). The germline V and J ends were trimmed by 6 bases and 7 bases, with 21 bases remaining between them. Germline V gives CDR1 MDHEN, CDR2 SYDVKM. The length of the CDR3 is 15 residues. The CDR3 loop reads CASSTRGGGPLEAFF. CDR3 coding DNA: TGTGCCAGCAGCACACGGGGAGGGGGGCCACTTGAAGCTTTCTTT. The full variable domain, with the rest looked up from reference TRBV28 and TRBJ1-1, is DVKVTQSSRYLVKRTGEKVFLECVQDMDHENMFWYRQDPGLGLRLIYFSYDVKMKEKGDIPEGYSVSREKKERFSLILESASTNQTSMYLCASSTRGGGPLEAFFGQGTRLTVV.